Listed below are T cell receptor beta chains from one sample, sequenced in a study of blood T cell repertoires in COVID-19. Sequencing was performed with immunoSEQ multiplex PCR; in TCRdb, only in-frame clones are kept and a portion is missing. Among 290,000 or so clones, around 90% were seen once, and the ten largest hold 3.5% to 4.5%. The sample consisted of PBMCs or T cells enriched from blood (not recorded which). Receptors originate from a woman aged 18-29 years with acute COVID-19. The CDR3 runs from the conserved cysteine through the conserved F or W. D genes are given only for firm matches. The size of a clone is reported for some rows only, either as once, few or many, or as a class for expanded clones.

>16|TRBD1|TRBV6-5|-|TRBJ2-7
TGTGCCAGCAGTTCGCCCCACGACAGGGGGAGCTACGAGCAGTACTTC
CASSSPHDRGSYEQYF
>15|TRBD1|TRBV5-1|-|TRBJ2-7
TGCGCCAGCAGCTTGCAGGGGGCGATTTCCTACGAGCAGTACTTC
CASSLQGAISYEQYF
>13|-|TRBV19|-|TRBJ2-1
TGTGCCAGTAGTCTCCCGACTGGCAATGAGCAGTTCTTC
CASSLPTGNEQFF
>14|-|TRBV24-1|-|TRBJ2-3
TGTGCCACTGACGCCGGCAGGTCCACAGATACGCAGTATTTT
CATDAGRSTDTQYF
>14|-|TRBV10-3|-|TRBJ1-2
TGTGCCATCAGTGAGTTACAGGCGGAAGATGGCTACACCTTC
CAISELQAEDGYTF
>14|TRBD1|TRBV15|-|TRBJ1-4
TGTGCCACCAGCATGGGACAGGGGCGTGAAAAACTGTTTTTT
CATSMGQGREKLFF
>15|TRBD1|TRBV6-5|-|TRBJ1-5
TGTGCCAGCAGCGTCACAGGGGATGGCAATCAGCCCCAGCATTTT
CASSVTGDGNQPQHF
>15|TRBD1|TRBV28|-|TRBJ1-4
TGTGCCAGCAGTTTAGAGGGGACAGCGAATGAAAAACTGTTTTTT
CASSLEGTANEKLFF
>17|TRBD1|TRBV18|-|TRBJ1-2
TGTGCCAGCTCACTTCGGACAGGGGAGGTGACTAACTATGGCTACACCTTC
CASSLRTGEVTNYGYTF
>15|TRBD2|TRBV28|-|TRBJ2-3
TGTGCCAGCAAGAGGACTAGCGGGAGCTCGGATACGCAGTATTTT
CASKRTSGSSDTQYF
>16|TRBD1|TRBV7-9|-|TRBJ1-1
TGTGCCAGCAGCGCAACCTGGGGACAGGGCGCTACTGAAGCTTTCTTT
CASSATWGQGATEAFF
>15|TRBD2|TRBV9|-|TRBJ2-5
TGTGCCAGCAGCGTAGCTCCGGGGGGCCAAGAGACCCAGTACTTC
CASSVAPGGQETQYF
>11|-|TRBV2|-|TRBJ2-1
TGTGCCAGCAGTTTTTCTTATGAGCAGTTCTTC
CASSFSYEQFF
>15|TRBD1|TRBV6-5|-|TRBJ1-3
TGTGCCAGCAGTCGGACAGGGGATGAAGGAAACACCATATATTTT
CASSRTGDEGNTIYF
>13|TRBD1|TRBV29-1|once|TRBJ1-6
TGCAGGGCCGGACAGGACTCTAATTCACCCCTCCACTTT
CRAGQDSNSPLHF
>14|TRBD1|TRBV28|-|TRBJ2-7
TGTGCCAGCTGTTTCCGGGACAGAGCCTACGAGCAGTACTTC
CASCFRDRAYEQYF
>16|TRBD2|TRBV24-1|-|TRBJ2-2
TGTGCCACCGCGGGACTAGCGGGAGTGAGGACCGGGGAGCTGTTTTTT
CATAGLAGVRTGELFF
>14|TRBD1|TRBV28|-|TRBJ1-1
TGTGCCAGCAGTTTATGGGGGGACAGGGCCAAAGCTTTCTTT
CASSLWGDRAKAFF
>14|TRBD1|TRBV29-1|-|TRBJ1-1
TGCAGCGTTGAAAGGGACAGTCTGAACACTGAAGCTTTCTTT
CSVERDSLNTEAFF
>13|-|TRBV18|-|TRBJ1-1
TGTGCCAGCTCCCGGGACATGAACACTGAAGCTTTCTTT
CASSRDMNTEAFF
>16|-|TRBV7-9|-|TRBJ1-1
TGTGCCAGCAGCCCCCCCTTGGGCCACAGGGAACCTGAAGCTTTCTTT
CASSPPLGHREPEAFF
>15|TRBD1|TRBV6-6|-|TRBJ2-3
TGTGCCAGCAGTTCCCGGGGACAGCCCACAGATACGCAGTATTTT
CASSSRGQPTDTQYF
>18|TRBD1|TRBV7-3|-|TRBJ1-1
TGTGCCAGCAGCTTGAGCTGGACAGGAGGGCGGTTAGACACTGAAGCTTTCTTT
CASSLSWTGGRLDTEAFF
>15|TRBD1|TRBV28|once|TRBJ2-7
TGTGCCAGCAGGGGACAGGGGGAATCTTTATACGAGCAGTACTTC
CASRGQGESLYEQYF
>14|-|TRBV11-3|-|TRBJ2-7
TGTGCCAGCAGCCCCAGGTCGGGATTCCACGAGCAGTACTTC
CASSPRSGFHEQYF
>16|TRBD1|TRBV11-3|-|TRBJ1-3
TGTGCCAGCAGCTCGGGGACAGGGGGATATGGAAACACCATATATTTT
CASSSGTGGYGNTIYF
>13|-|TRBV7-9|-|TRBJ1-2
TGTGCCAGCAGGATCAGTGGGCGAGATGGCTACACCTTC
CASRISGRDGYTF
>15|TRBD1|TRBV7-9|-|TRBJ2-7
TGTGCCAGCAGCTTAGCTTCGGACAGGGTGGGCGAGCAGTACTTC
CASSLASDRVGEQYF
>15|TRBD1|TRBV5-1|-|TRBJ2-1
TGCGCCAGCAGCTTGGGCCAGGGGGCGATTGGGGAGCAGTTCTTC
CASSLGQGAIGEQFF
>14|-|TRBV5-1|-|TRBJ2-7
TGCGCCAGCAGCTTGGCTGGCTCCGTCCACGAGCAGTACTTC
CASSLAGSVHEQYF
>15|-|TRBV11-2|-|TRBJ2-1
TGTGCCAGCAGCTTCGTCAGAAGCTCCTACAATGAGCAGTTCTTC
CASSFVRSSYNEQFF